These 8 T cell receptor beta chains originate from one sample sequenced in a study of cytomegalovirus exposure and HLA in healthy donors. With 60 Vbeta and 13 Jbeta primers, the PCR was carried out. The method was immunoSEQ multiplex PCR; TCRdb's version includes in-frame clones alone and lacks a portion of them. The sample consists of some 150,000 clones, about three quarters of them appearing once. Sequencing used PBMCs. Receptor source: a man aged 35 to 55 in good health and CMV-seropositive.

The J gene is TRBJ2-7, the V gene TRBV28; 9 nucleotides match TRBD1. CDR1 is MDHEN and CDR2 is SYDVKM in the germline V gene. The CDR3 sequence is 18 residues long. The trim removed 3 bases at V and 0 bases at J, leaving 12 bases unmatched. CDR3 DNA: TGTGCCAGCAGTTTGCTGGACAGGGGTATGGGATTCTCCTACGAGCAGTACTTC. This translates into CASSLLDRGMGFSYEQYF.

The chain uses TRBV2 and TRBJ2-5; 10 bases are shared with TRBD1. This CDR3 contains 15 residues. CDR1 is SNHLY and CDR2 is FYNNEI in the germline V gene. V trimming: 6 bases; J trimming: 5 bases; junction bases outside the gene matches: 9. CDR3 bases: TGTGCCAGCAGCGGGGACAGGGGCACAGGGGAGACCCAGTACTTC. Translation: CASSGDRGTGETQYF.

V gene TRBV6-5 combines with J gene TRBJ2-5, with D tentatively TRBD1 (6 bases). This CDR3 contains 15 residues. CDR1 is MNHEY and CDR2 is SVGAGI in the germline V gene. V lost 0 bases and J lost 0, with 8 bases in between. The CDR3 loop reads CASSYSQGYQETQYF. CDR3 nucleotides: TGTGCCAGCAGTTACTCTCAGGGGTACCAAGAGACCCAGTACTTC.

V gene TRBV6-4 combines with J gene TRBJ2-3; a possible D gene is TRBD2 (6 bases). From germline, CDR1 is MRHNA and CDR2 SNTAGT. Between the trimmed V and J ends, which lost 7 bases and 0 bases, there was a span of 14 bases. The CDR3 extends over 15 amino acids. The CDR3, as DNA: TGTGCCAGCACTGCGGCTAGCGTTAGCACAGATACGCAGTATTTT. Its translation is CASTAASVSTDTQYF.

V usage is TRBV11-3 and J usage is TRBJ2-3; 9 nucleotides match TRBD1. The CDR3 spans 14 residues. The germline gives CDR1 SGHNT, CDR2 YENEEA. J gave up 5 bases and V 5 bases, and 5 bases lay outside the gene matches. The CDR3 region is CASSPPGQGDTQYF. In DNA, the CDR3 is TGTGCCAGCAGCCCGCCGGGACAGGGAGATACGCAGTATTTT.

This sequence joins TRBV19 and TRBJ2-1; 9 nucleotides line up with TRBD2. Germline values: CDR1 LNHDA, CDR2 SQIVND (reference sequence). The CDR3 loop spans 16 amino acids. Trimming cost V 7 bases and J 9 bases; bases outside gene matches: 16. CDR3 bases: TGTGCCAGTACCCCGGAGGGTAGCGGGAGTTACGGTGAGCAGTTCTTC. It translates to CASTPEGSGSYGEQFF.

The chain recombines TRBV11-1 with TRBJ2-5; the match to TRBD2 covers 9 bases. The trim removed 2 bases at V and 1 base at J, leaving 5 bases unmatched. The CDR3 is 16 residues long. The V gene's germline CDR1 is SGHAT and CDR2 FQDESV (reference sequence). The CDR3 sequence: CASSLNSGSSQETQYF. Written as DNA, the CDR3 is TGTGCCAGCAGCTTAAATAGCGGGAGCTCCCAAGAGACCCAGTACTTC.

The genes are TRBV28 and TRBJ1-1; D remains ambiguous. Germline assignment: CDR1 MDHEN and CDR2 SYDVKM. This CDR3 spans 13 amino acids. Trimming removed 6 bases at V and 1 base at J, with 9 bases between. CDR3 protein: CASSSVSNTEAFF. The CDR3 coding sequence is TGTGCCAGCAGCTCGGTCTCGAACACTGAAGCTTTCTTT.